This T cell receptor beta chain was sequenced during a study of OX40 agonist ivuxolimab in advanced cancers. Libraries were prepared by immunoSEQ multiplex PCR; TCRdb keeps only in-frame clonotypes and omits some of them. The sample records 20,000 to 25,000 clones, 70% to 90% being singletons. The V segment lost 5 bases and the J segment 8 bases; nucleotides outside the gene matches: 7. CDR3 length equals 15 residues. Per the germline V gene, CDR1 is SGHTA and CDR2 is FQGNSA. The chain recombines TRBV7-2 with TRBJ2-1; 12 bases match TRBD2. Specimen: CD4+ or CD8+ T cells sorted from blood, collected in a trial of the OX40 agonist ivuxolimab. This clonotype originated in an adult with an advanced solid tumor such as melanoma, head and neck, liver or kidney cancer. The CDR3 protein is CASSPLAGGRDEQFF. In nucleotides, the CDR3 is TGTGCCAGCAGCCCCCTAGCGGGAGGGCGAGATGAGCAGTTCTTC. The full variable domain, in which reference TRBV7-2 and TRBJ2-1 provide the parts outside the CDR3, is GAGVSQSPSNKVTEKGKDVELRCDPISGHTALYWYRQSLGQGLEFLIYFQGNSAPDKSGLPSDRFSAERTGGSVSTLTIQRTQQEDSAVYLCASSPLAGGRDEQFFGPGTRLTVL.